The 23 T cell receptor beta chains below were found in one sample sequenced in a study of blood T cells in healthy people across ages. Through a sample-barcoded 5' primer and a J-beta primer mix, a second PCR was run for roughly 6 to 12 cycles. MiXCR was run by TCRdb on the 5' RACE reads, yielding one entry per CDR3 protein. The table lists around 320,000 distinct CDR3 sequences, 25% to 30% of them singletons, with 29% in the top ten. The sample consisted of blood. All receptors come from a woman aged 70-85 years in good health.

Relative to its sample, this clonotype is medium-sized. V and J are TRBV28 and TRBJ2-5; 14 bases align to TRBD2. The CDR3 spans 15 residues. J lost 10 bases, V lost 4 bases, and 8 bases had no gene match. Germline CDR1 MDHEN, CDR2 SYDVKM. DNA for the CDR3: TGTGCCAGCAGTTCCAGTAGACTAGCGGGGGGGGGCCAGTACTTC. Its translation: CASSSSRLAGGGQYF.

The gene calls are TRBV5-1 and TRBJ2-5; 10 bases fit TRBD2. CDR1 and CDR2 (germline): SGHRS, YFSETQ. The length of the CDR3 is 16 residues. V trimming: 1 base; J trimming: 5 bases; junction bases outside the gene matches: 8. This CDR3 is CASSLLLAGEGETQYF. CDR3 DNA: TGCGCCAGCAGCTTGTTGCTAGCGGGAGAAGGGGAGACCCAGTACTTC.

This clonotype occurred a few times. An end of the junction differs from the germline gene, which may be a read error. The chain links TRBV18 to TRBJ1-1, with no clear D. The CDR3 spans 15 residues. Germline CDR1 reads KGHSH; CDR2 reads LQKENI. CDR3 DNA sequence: TGTGCCAGCTCACCAGGGTCAGGATCTATCACTGAAGCCTTCTTT. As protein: CASSPGSGSITEAFF.

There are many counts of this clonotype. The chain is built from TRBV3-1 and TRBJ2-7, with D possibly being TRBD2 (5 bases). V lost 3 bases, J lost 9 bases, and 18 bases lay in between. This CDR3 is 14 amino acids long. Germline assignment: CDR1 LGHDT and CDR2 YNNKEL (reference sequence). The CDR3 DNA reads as TGTGCCAGCAGCCATGGGGAGAATCCTACGAGGCAGTACTTC. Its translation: CASSHGENPTRQYF.

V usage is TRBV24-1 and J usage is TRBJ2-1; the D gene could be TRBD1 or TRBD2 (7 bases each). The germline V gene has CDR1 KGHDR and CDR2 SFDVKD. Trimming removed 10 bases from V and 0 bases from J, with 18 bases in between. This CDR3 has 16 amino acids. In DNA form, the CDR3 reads TGTGCCACGACCGCAGGGGGAGGGAGCTCCTACAATGAGCAGTTCTTC. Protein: CATTAGGGSSYNEQFF.

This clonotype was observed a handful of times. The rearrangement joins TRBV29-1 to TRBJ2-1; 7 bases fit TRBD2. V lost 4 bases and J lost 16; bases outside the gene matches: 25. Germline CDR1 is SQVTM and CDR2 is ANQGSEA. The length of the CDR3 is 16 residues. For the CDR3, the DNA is TGCAGCGTTGGGCTAAGGCTGAGGGGACTAAATAAGGACCACTTCTTC. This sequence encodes CSVGLRLRGLNKDHFF.

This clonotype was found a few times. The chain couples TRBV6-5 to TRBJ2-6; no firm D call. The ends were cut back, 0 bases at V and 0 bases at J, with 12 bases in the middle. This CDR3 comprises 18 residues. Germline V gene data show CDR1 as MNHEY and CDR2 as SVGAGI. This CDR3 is CASSYSADLHSGANVLTF. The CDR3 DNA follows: TGTGCCAGCAGTTACTCGGCGGACCTGCACTCTGGGGCCAACGTCCTGACTTTC.

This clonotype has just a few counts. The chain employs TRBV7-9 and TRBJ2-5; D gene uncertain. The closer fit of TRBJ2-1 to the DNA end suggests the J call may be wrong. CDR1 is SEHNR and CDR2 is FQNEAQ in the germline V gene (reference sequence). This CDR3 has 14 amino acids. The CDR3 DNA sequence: TGTGCCAGCAGAGGGCAACAGCCTGGCAATGAGCAGTTCTTC. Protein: CASRGQQPGNEQFF.

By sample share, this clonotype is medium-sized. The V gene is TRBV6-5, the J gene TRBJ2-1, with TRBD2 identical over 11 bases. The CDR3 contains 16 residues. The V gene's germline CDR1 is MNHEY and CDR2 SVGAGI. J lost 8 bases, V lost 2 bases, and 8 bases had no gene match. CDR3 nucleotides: TGTGCCAGCAGTTACGGGCTAGCGGGAGGTGAGGATGAGCAGTTCTTC. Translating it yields CASSYGLAGGEDEQFF.

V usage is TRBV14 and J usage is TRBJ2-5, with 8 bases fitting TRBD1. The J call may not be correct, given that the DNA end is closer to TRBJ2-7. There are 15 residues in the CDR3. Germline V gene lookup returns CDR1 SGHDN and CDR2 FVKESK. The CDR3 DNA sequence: TGTGCCAGCAGCCACGGACAGGGACCCTCCTACGAGCAGTACTTC. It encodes CASSHGQGPSYEQYF.

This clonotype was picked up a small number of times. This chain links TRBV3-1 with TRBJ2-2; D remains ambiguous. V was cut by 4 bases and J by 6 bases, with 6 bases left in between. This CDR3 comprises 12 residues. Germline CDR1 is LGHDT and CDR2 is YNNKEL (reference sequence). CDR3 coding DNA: TGTGCCAGCAGCCGGGTCGCCGGGGAGCTGTTTTTT. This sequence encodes CASSRVAGELFF.

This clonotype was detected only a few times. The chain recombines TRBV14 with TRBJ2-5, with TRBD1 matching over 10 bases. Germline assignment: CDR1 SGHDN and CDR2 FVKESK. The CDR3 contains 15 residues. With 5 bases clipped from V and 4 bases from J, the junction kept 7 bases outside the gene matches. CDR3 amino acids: CASSKRQGAGETQYF. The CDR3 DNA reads TGTGCCAGCAGCAAAAGACAGGGGGCTGGAGAGACCCAGTACTTC.

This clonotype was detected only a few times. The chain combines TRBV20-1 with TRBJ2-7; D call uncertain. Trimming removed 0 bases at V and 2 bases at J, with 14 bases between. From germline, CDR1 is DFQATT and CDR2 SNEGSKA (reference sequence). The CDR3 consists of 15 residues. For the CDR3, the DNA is TGCAGTGCTAGAGATGGGCGAGCAGCCACCTACGAGCAGTACTTC. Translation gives CSARDGRAATYEQYF.

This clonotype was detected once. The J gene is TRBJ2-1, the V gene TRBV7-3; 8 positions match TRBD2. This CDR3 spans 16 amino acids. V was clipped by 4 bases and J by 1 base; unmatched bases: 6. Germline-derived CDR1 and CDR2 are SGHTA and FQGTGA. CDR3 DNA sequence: TGTGCCAGCAGCTCCCAGGGACTAGTTTCCTACAATGAGCAGTTCTTC. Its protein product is CASSSQGLVSYNEQFF.

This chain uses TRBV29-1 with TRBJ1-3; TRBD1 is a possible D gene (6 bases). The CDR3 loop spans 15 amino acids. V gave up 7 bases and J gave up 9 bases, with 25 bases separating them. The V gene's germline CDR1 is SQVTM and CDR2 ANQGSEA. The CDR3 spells CSASIRDTGLGTIYF. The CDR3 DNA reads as TGCAGCGCAAGCATCCGGGACACGGGCCTCGGCACCATATATTTT.

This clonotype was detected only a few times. CDR3: CSAKEDAYGYTF. The CDR3 nucleotides read TGCAGTGCCAAGGAGGACGCCTATGGCTACACCTTC. This rearrangement joins TRBV20-1 to TRBJ1-2; D is uncertain. CDR1 DFQATT and CDR2 SNEGSKA come from the germline V gene (reference sequence). The CDR3 sequence is 12 residues long. V lost 6 bases and J lost 4, with 12 bases in between.

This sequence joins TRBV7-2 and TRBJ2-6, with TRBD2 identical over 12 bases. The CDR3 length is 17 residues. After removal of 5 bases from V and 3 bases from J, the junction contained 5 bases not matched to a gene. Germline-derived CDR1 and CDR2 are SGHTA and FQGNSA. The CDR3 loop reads CASSLSTSGGGANVLTF. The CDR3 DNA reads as TGTGCCAGCAGCCTGTCGACTAGCGGGGGTGGGGCCAACGTCCTGACTTTC.

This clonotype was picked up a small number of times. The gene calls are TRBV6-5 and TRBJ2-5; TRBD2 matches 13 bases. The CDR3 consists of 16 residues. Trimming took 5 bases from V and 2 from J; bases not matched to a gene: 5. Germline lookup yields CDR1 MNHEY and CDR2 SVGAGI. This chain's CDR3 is CASSQGTSGEQETQYF. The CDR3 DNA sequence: TGTGCCAGCAGTCAGGGGACTAGCGGGGAACAAGAGACCCAGTACTTC.

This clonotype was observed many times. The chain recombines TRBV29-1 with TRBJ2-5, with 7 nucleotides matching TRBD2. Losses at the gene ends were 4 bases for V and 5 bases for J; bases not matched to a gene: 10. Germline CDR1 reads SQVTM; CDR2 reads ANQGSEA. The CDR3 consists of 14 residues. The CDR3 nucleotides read TGCAGCGTTGGAAAGGCTAGCGGTGGCGAGACCCAGTACTTC. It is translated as CSVGKASGGETQYF. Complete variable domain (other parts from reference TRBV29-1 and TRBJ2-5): SAVISQKPSRDICQRGTSLTIQCQVDSQVTMMFWYRQQPGQSLTLIATANQGSEATYESGFVIDKFPISRPNLTFSTLTVSNMSPEDSSIYLCSVGKASGGETQYFGPGTRLLVL.

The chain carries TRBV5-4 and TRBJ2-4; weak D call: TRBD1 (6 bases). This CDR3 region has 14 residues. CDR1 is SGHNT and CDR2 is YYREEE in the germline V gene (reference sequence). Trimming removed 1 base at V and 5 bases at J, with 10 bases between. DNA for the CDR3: TGTGCCAGCAGCTTGACCGGACAGCAAAACATTCAGTACTTC. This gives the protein CASSLTGQQNIQYF. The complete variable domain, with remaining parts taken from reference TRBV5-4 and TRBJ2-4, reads ETGVTQSPTHLIKTRGQQVTLRCSSQSGHNTVSWYQQALGQGPQFIFQYYREEENGRGNFPPRFSGLQFPNYSSELNVNALELDDSALYLCASSLTGQQNIQYFGAGTRLSVL.

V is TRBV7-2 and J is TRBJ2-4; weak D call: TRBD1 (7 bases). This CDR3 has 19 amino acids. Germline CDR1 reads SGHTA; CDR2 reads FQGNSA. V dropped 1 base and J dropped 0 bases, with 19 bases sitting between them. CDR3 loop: CASSLEGGQPKLAKNIQYF. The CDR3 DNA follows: TGTGCCAGCAGCTTAGAGGGGGGACAGCCTAAACTAGCCAAAAACATTCAGTACTTC.

The CDR3 protein is CASSGGALGEKLFF. CDR3 DNA sequence: TGTGCCAGCAGCGGAGGGGCCCTGGGGGAAAAACTGTTTTTT. The J gene is TRBJ1-4, the V gene TRBV9; TRBD1 is a possible D gene (5 bases). The V end was cut by 3 bases, the J end by 8 bases, with 14 bases between. The CDR3 contains 14 residues. CDR1 and CDR2 from the germline V gene are SGDLS and YYNGEE.

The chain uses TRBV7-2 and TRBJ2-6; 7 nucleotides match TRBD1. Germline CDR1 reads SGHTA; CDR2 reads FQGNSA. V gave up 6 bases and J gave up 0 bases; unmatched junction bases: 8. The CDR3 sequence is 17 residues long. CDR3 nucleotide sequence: TGTGCCAGCAGTGGGACAGTCTCTCTCTCTGGGGCCAACGTCCTGACTTTC. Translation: CASSGTVSLSGANVLTF.